This entry features one T cell receptor beta chain sequence. The method was immunoSEQ multiplex PCR; TCRdb's version includes in-frame clones alone and lacks a portion of them. The data list around 29,000 clones, none observed once; 4% to 5% falls to the top ten. The data derive from a study of T cell clonality in common variable immunodeficiency. The clonotype originates from a person aged 18 to 70 in good health. The material sequenced was peripheral blood mononuclear cells.

Partial CDR3 DNA: TGTGCCAGTAGTACACAAACAGGGACACACGAC. Amino acids: CASSTQTGTHD. The full CDR3 reads CASSTQTGTHDYTF. This rearrangement joins TRBV19 to TRBJ1-2; a weak D match, TRBD1 (6 bases). Read coverage stops 3 residues before the CDR3 terminus; the germline J gene supplies the remainder. Germline values: CDR1 LNHDA, CDR2 SQIVND (reference sequence). CDR3 size: 14 residues.